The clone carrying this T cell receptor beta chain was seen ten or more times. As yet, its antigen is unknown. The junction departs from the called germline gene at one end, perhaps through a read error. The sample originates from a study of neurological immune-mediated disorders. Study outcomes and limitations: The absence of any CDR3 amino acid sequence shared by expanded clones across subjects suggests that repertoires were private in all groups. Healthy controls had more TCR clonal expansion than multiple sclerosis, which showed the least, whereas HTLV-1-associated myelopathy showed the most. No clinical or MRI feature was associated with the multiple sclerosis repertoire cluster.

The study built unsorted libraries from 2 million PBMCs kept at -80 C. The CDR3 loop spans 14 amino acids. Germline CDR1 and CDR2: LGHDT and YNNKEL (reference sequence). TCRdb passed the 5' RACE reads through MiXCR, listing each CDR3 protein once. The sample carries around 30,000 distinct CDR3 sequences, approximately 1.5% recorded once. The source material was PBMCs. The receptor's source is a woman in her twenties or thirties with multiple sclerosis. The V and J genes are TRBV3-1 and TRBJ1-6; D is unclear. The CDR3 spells CASSQGGLFRPPAF. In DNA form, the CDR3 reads TGTGCCAGCAGCCAAGGAGGGCTTTTCAGGCCCCCGGCCTTT. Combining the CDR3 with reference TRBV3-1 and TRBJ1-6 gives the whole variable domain DTAVSQTPKYLVTQMGNDKSIKCEQNLGHDTMYWYKQDSKKFLKIMFSYNNKELIINETVPNRFSPKSPDKAHLNLHINSLELGDSAVYFCASSQGGLFRPPAFGNGTRLTVT.